Below, 13 T cell receptor beta chains from the same sample are listed, as sequenced in a study of T cell repertoires in cytomegalovirus infection. TCRdb reprocessed the reads with MiXCR, giving one entry per CDR3 protein. In the table there are 250,000 to 300,000 distinct CDR3 sequences, about 25% of which are singletons. The sample consisted of PBMCs. These receptor sequences come from a human donor in good health (CMV status not recorded). Some clones in this sample may be carry-over from other donors' samples.

The gene calls are TRBV6-6 and TRBJ2-4, with a possible D match to TRBD1 (6 bases). Germline CDR1 is MNHNY and CDR2 is SVGAGI (reference sequence). This CDR3 has 15 amino acids. The V gene lost 7 bases and the J gene lost 1 base, with 14 bases spanning the gap. The CDR3 sequence: CASIPTRGAKNIQYF. In nucleotides, the CDR3 is TGTGCCAGCATTCCCACGAGGGGGGCCAAAAACATTCAGTACTTC.

This clonotype was seen a handful of times. The chain couples TRBV28 to TRBJ2-1; D perhaps matches TRBD2 (6 bases). This CDR3 region has 16 residues. Per germline, CDR1 MDHEN and CDR2 SYDVKM. Trimming pared 5 bases from V and 8 bases from J, leaving 22 bases between. The CDR3 DNA sequence: TGTGCCAGCAGTCCCCCGGCGGGGCGAGTGGCGGATGAGCAGTTCTTC. It yields the protein CASSPPAGRVADEQFF.

The V and J genes are TRBV6-2 or TRBV6-3 and TRBJ2-4, with D perhaps TRBD2 (5 bases). The CDR3 is made up of 13 amino acids. Germline lookup yields CDR1 MNHEY and CDR2 SVGEGT. Trimming pared 2 bases from V and 6 bases from J, leaving 8 bases between. The CDR3 spells CASSYRGVNIQYF. CDR3 sequence (DNA): TGTGCCAGCAGTTACCGGGGAGTAAACATTCAGTACTTC.

This clonotype came up a few times. The chain links TRBV20-1 to TRBJ2-3; 7 bases map to TRBD2. J lost 2 bases, V lost 5 bases, and 7 bases had no gene match. Germline CDR1 DFQATT, CDR2 SNEGSKA (reference sequence). The CDR3 contains 14 residues. The CDR3 loop is CSALGGGNTDTQYF. The DNA of the CDR3 is TGCAGTGCTCTTGGGGGGGGGAACACAGATACGCAGTATTTT.

V and J are TRBV5-1 and TRBJ2-1, with TRBD1 as a possible D gene (6 bases). The V end lost 2 bases, the J end lost 7 bases, and 16 bases lay between the germline ends. This CDR3 region has 15 residues. CDR1 SGHRS and CDR2 YFSETQ come from the germline V gene. The CDR3 sequence: CASSLQQGQWNEQFF. The CDR3 DNA follows: TGCGCCAGCAGCTTACAACAGGGACAATGGAATGAGCAGTTCTTC.

This clonotype has ten or more counts. The V and J genes are TRBV7-2 and TRBJ1-1; D is uncertain. Germline values: CDR1 SGHTA, CDR2 FQGNSA. The V gene lost 5 bases and the J gene lost 6 bases, with 7 bases spanning the gap. The CDR3 runs 11 residues. The CDR3: CASSVRSEAFF. DNA for the CDR3: TGTGCCAGCAGCGTCAGGTCTGAAGCTTTCTTT.

The CDR3, as DNA: TGCAGCTCAACATGGAACACTGAAGCTTTCTTT. Amino acid sequence: CSSTWNTEAFF. This chain joins TRBV29-1 and TRBJ1-1; no firm D call. Trimming shortened V by 8 bases and J by 1 base, and 8 bases separated the two germline ends. The germline V gene encodes CDR1 SQVTM and CDR2 ANQGSEA. The CDR3 extends over 11 amino acids.

This clonotype was recorded a few times. V usage is TRBV12-3 or TRBV12-4 and J usage is TRBJ2-5; D unclear. The CDR3 contains 14 residues. V lost 6 bases and J lost 0, with 11 bases in between. This chain's CDR3 is CASSRWTYQETQYF. In nucleotides, the CDR3 is TGTGCCAGCAGCCGCTGGACGTACCAAGAGACCCAGTACTTC.

There are many counts of this clonotype. The J gene is TRBJ2-1, the V gene TRBV27, with unresolved D. CDR1 is MNHEY, CDR2 SMNVEV, per germline (reference sequence). Trimming cost V 5 bases and J 0 bases, with 17 bases left between them. This CDR3 comprises 17 residues. The CDR3 region is CASSAHGLRSSYNEQFF. CDR3 coding DNA: TGTGCCAGCAGTGCCCACGGGCTCAGGAGCTCCTACAATGAGCAGTTCTTC.

This sequence joins TRBV12-3 or TRBV12-4 and TRBJ1-1, with D unclear. Trimming removed 4 bases from V and 0 bases from J, with 6 bases in between. This CDR3 comprises 13 residues. The CDR3 sequence is CASSYILNTEAFF. The DNA for the CDR3 is TGTGCCAGCAGTTATATCTTGAACACTGAAGCTTTCTTT.

V gene TRBV6-6 combines with J gene TRBJ2-1, with TRBD2 as a possible D gene (6 bases). CDR1 is MNHNY and CDR2 is SVGAGI in the germline V gene (reference sequence). The length of the CDR3 is 14 residues. V was clipped by 0 bases and J by 5 bases, with 8 bases between them. The CDR3 coding sequence is TGTGCCAGCAGTTACTCGGGACTTGACAATGAGCAGTTCTTC. Translating it yields CASSYSGLDNEQFF.

The table lists this clonotype with a few counts. The chain uses TRBV7-6 and TRBJ2-5; D may be TRBD2 (5 bases). The CDR3 loop spans 14 amino acids. Germline CDR1 reads SGHVS; CDR2 reads FNYEAQ. V dropped 1 base and J dropped 5 bases, with 11 bases sitting between them. This CDR3 reads CASSLELQRETQYF. The CDR3 coding sequence is TGTGCCAGCAGCTTAGAGCTCCAGCGGGAGACCCAGTACTTC.

This clonotype has at least ten counts. The chain uses TRBV7-2 and TRBJ2-5; no reliable D call. Trimming pared 0 bases from V and 1 base from J, leaving 9 bases between. The germline V gene encodes CDR1 SGHTA and CDR2 FQGNSA. The CDR3 is 15 residues long. The chain's CDR3 is CASSLALGTQETQYF. The CDR3 nucleotides read TGTGCCAGCAGCTTAGCATTGGGAACCCAAGAGACCCAGTACTTC.